The 16 T cell receptor beta chains below were found in one sample sequenced in a study of OX40 agonist ivuxolimab in advanced cancers. Generated by immunoSEQ multiplex PCR, the TCRdb table keeps only in-frame clones and is missing some. This table has roughly 58,000 clones, around 88% appearing once. Sequences were derived from CD4+ or CD8+ T cells sorted from blood, sampled in a trial of the OX40 agonist ivuxolimab. The receptors originated from an adult with an advanced solid tumor such as melanoma, head and neck, liver or kidney cancer.

This chain connects TRBV11-1 to TRBJ1-2; D unclear. The V gene's germline CDR1 is SGHAT and CDR2 FQDESV (reference sequence). V was cut by 7 bases and J by 13 bases, with 22 bases left in between. The CDR3 loop spans 13 amino acids. CDR3 region: CASIQSSPASLTF. CDR3 bases: TGTGCCAGCATTCAGAGCAGTCCTGCGAGTCTCACCTTC.

The chain couples TRBV4-1 to TRBJ1-4; possible D gene TRBD1, 6 bases. The CDR3 length is 17 residues. Germline CDR1 MGHRA, CDR2 YSYEKL. V was trimmed by 1 base and J by 4 bases, leaving 16 bases between them. The CDR3 sequence is CASSQGGTGSGNEKLFF. In DNA form, the CDR3 reads TGCGCCAGCAGCCAAGGAGGCACAGGGTCAGGTAATGAAAAACTGTTTTTT.

The genes are TRBV30 and TRBJ1-3; D unresolved. The germline gives CDR1 GTSNPN, CDR2 SVGIG (reference sequence). This CDR3 comprises 14 residues. The V end was cut by 3 bases, the J end by 3 bases, with 12 bases between. The CDR3 sequence is CAWSPRSGGNTIYF. Here the CDR3 DNA reads TGTGCCTGGAGCCCCAGGAGCGGTGGAAACACCATATATTTT.

The rearrangement links TRBV2 to TRBJ1-6, with 8 bases identical to TRBD1. CDR3 length: 14 amino acids. Germline V gives CDR1 SNHLY, CDR2 FYNNEI. V was clipped by 6 bases and J by 7 bases; unmatched bases: 5. CDR3 loop: CASRTGAANSPLHF. In DNA, the CDR3 is TGTGCCAGCAGGACAGGGGCGGCGAATTCACCCCTCCACTTT.

This clone was detected once. V usage is TRBV28 and J usage is TRBJ1-2, with unresolved D. Trimming removed 5 bases at V and 3 bases at J, with 4 bases between. Germline CDR1 MDHEN, CDR2 SYDVKM. The CDR3 length is 11 residues. The CDR3 DNA sequence: TGTGCCAGCAGTAAGGACTATGGCTACACCTTC. It encodes CASSKDYGYTF.

The rearrangement links TRBV4-2 to TRBJ2-3; 13 bases are a match to TRBD2. With 1 base clipped from V and 5 bases from J, the junction kept 6 bases outside the gene matches. Germline V gene data show CDR1 as LGHNA and CDR2 as YNFKEQ. The CDR3 is 17 amino acids. The CDR3 nucleotides are TGTGCCAGCAGCCAAGCGGTTAGGACTAGCGGGGGAGATACGCAGTATTTT. This translates into CASSQAVRTSGGDTQYF.

This clone appeared a single time. V and J are TRBV28 and TRBJ1-2, with 7 bases lining up with TRBD1. CDR1 MDHEN and CDR2 SYDVKM come from the germline V gene. The CDR3 is 15 residues long. V lost 7 bases and J lost 4; bases outside the gene matches: 12. DNA for the CDR3: TGTGCCAGCAACCGTCCTTCACAGGGGACCTATGGCTACACCTTC. Its protein product is CASNRPSQGTYGYTF.

As concerns this clone: The DNA is omitted, as the CDR3 cannot be located on it reliably, and the CDR3 follows TCRdb's listing. The chain recombines TRBV19 with TRBJ1-5. The V gene's germline CDR1 is LNHDA and CDR2 SQIVND (reference sequence). A total of 15 residues make up the CDR3, ends included. The CDR3 sequence is CATTPSDANNQPQHF.

The rearrangement uses TRBV18 and TRBJ2-6; 12 nucleotides match TRBD1. Trimming at V came to 3 bases and at J to 4 bases, leaving 4 bases not matched to a gene. This CDR3 comprises 17 residues. Germline CDR1 is KGHSH and CDR2 is LQKENI. CDR3 in amino acids: CASSPGQGAPGANVLTF. In nucleotides, the CDR3 is TGTGCCAGCTCACCGGGACAGGGGGCGCCAGGGGCCAACGTCCTGACTTTC.

The genes are TRBV6-1 and TRBJ1-1, with 7 bases lining up with TRBD1. The CDR3 is 14 residues long. Germline V gene sequence: CDR1 MNHNS, CDR2 SASEGT. With V trimmed by 3 bases and J by 7 bases, 8 bases remained unmatched. CDR3 amino acids: CASSERRGQSEAFF. In DNA form, the CDR3 reads TGTGCCAGCAGTGAGCGAAGGGGGCAAAGTGAAGCTTTCTTT.

The CDR3 bases are TGTGCCAGTAGTATTGGAGGGCGGGATCAGCCCCAGCATTTT. Its protein is CASSIGGRDQPQHF. The rearrangement uses TRBV19 and TRBJ1-5, with unresolved D. Trimming removed 3 bases from V and 5 bases from J, with 11 bases in between. This CDR3 has 14 amino acids. CDR1 and CDR2 (germline): LNHDA, SQIVND (reference sequence).

The rearrangement links TRBV11-2 to TRBJ1-2; D is possibly TRBD1 (5 bases). V shed 4 bases and J shed 4 bases, with 7 bases lying between them. This CDR3 spans 12 amino acids. Germline V CDR1 and CDR2: SGHAT, FQNNGV. CDR3 amino acids: CASSSGAYGYTF. The CDR3, as DNA: TGTGCCAGCAGCTCCGGGGCCTATGGCTACACCTTC. Complete variable domain (other parts from reference TRBV11-2 and TRBJ1-2): EAGVAQSPRYKIIEKRQSVAFWCNPISGHATLYWYQQILGQGPKLLIQFQNNGVVDDSQLPKDRFSAERLKGVDSTLKIQPAKLEDSAVYLCASSSGAYGYTFGSGTRLTVV.

The J gene is TRBJ1-2, the V gene TRBV11-2; D is possibly TRBD1 (5 bases). Trimming left V 5 bases short and J 6 bases short, with 13 bases between. This CDR3 contains 13 residues. From germline, CDR1 is SGHAT and CDR2 FQNNGV. The CDR3: CASSPRGYDGYTF. The CDR3 DNA reads as TGTGCCAGCAGCCCTCGGGGGTACGATGGCTACACCTTC.

V gene TRBV28 combines with J gene TRBJ1-4; D might be TRBD1 (5 bases). The V gene lost 9 bases and the J gene lost 4 bases, with 18 bases spanning the gap. CDR1 MDHEN and CDR2 SYDVKM come from the germline V gene. The CDR3 is made up of 15 amino acids. The CDR3 DNA reads as TGTGCCAGTGTCGGGGCAGGTCTTAATAATGAAAAACTGTTTTTT. Its protein is CASVGAGLNNEKLFF.

V is TRBV5-1 and J is TRBJ1-3; maybe TRBD1 (5 bases). This CDR3 has 16 amino acids. V was pared by 0 bases and J by 0 bases, with 10 bases between. Germline V gene data show CDR1 as SGHRS and CDR2 as YFSETQ. CDR3 sequence reads: CASSLGGGSSGNTIYF. CDR3 coding DNA: TGCGCCAGCAGCTTGGGGGGCGGGAGCTCTGGAAACACCATATATTTT. The full variable domain, completed using reference TRBV5-1 and TRBJ1-3, is KAGVTQTPRYLIKTRGQQVTLSCSPISGHRSVSWYQQTPGQGLQFLFEYFSETQRNKGNFPGRFSGRQFSNSRSEMNVSTLELGDSALYLCASSLGGGSSGNTIYFGEGSWLTVV.

The chain recombines TRBV5-1 with TRBJ1-2; D is uncertain. The CDR3 sequence is 14 residues long. The V end was cut by 3 bases, the J end by 8 bases, with 17 bases between. CDR1 and CDR2 (germline): SGHRS, YFSETQ. The CDR3 reads CASSWGGRDGGYTF. The CDR3 DNA is TGCGCCAGCAGCTGGGGAGGTAGAGACGGCGGCTACACCTTC.